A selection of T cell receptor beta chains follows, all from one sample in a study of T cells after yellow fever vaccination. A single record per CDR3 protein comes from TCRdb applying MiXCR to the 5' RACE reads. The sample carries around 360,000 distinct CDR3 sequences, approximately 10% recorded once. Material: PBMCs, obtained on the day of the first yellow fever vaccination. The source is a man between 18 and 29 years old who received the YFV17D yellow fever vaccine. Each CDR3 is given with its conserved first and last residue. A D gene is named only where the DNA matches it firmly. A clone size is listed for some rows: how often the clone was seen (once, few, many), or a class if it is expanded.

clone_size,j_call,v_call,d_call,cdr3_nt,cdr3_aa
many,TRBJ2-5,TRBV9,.,TGTGCCAGCAGCGTAGGGGCGGGGGCAGGGGAGACCCAGTACTTC,CASSVGAGAGETQYF
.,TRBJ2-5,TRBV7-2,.,TGTGCCAGCAGCTTAGTCGGCAGGGTACAAGAGACCCAGTACTTC,CASSLVGRVQETQYF
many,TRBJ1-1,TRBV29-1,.,TGCAGCGTTGCGCCGGGTTGGGGTATGCAGAACACTGAAGCTTTCTTT,CSVAPGWGMQNTEAFF
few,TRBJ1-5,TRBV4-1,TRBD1,TGCGCCAGCAGCACCCGACAGGGTTCAGGCAATCAGCCCCAGCATTTT,CASSTRQGSGNQPQHF
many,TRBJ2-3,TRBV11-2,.,TGTGCCAGCAGCTTAGATGTTTTTAAGGTGCCCACGCAGTATTTT,CASSLDVFKVPTQYF
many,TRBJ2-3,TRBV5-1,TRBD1,TGCGCCAGCAGCACGGGACAGGGTGGAGATACGCAGTATTTT,CASSTGQGGDTQYF
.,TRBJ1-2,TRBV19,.,TGTGCCAGGAGAGAAACCGGGGACTATGGCTACACCTTC,CARRETGDYGYTF
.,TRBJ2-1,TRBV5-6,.,TGTGCCAGCGGCCCCGGGGTCCGGCACAATGAGCAGTTCTTC,CASGPGVRHNEQFF
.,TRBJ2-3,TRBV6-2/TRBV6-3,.,TGTGCCAGCAGTTACCCCCCCGCAGCGGGTGAGACAGATACGCAGTATTTT,CASSYPPAAGETDTQYF
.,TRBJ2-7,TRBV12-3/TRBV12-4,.,TGTGCCAGCAGTTTAGCAGGGCCTCCTTGGGAGCAGTACTTC,CASSLAGPPWEQYF
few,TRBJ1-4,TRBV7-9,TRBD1,TGTGCCAGCAGCTTAGGGGGACAGGCTGAAAAACTGTTTTTT,CASSLGGQAEKLFF
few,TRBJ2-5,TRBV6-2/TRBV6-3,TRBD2,TGTGCCAGCAGTTACCCAAGCGGGGCCCAGTACTTC,CASSYPSGAQYF
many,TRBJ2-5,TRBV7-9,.,TGTGCCAGCAGCAGGCGACAGGACCAAGAGACCCAGTACTTC,CASSRRQDQETQYF
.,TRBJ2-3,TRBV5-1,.,TGCTCCAGCAGCTTGGGGGGCCAAAGGGGCACAGATACGCAGTATTTT,CSSSLGGQRGTDTQYF
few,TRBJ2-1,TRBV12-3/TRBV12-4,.,TGTGCCAGCAGTTTGTACCCCTACAATGAGCAGTTCTTC,CASSLYPYNEQFF
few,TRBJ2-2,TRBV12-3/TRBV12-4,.,TGTGCCAGCGGCCCTAAGAACACCGGGGAGCTGTTTTTT,CASGPKNTGELFF
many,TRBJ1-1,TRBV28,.,TGTGCCAGTTATGGGCGGGGGGGGTACACTGAAGCTTTCTTT,CASYGRGGYTEAFF
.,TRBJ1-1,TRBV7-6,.,TGTGCCAGCAGTTATGGACACAACACTGAAGCTTTCTTT,CASSYGHNTEAFF
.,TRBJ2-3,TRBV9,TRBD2,TGTGCCAGCAGCTCTAACCCACTAGCGGGGGGGGGCACAGATACGCAGTATTTT,CASSSNPLAGGGTDTQYF
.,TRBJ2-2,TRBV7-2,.,TGTGCCCCCGGGGTGGCAGCCCCGGGACCCAACACCGGGGAGCTGTTTTTT,CAPGVAAPGPNTGELFF
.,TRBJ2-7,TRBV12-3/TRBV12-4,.,TGTGCCAGCAGTTTACAAATTTACTCCTACGAGCAGTACTTC,CASSLQIYSYEQYF
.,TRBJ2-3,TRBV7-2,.,TGTGCCAGCAGCTTTCCCAGGGAAAGTGAGGACACAGATACGCAGTATTTT,CASSFPRESEDTDTQYF
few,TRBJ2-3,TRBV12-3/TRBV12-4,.,TGTGCCAGCGGGAGGGGGGCCCTCACAGATACGCAGTATTTT,CASGRGALTDTQYF
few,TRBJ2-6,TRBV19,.,TGTGCCAGTAGTATAACCCGTCGGAGTGATTACTCTGGGGCCAACGTCCTGACTTTC,CASSITRRSDYSGANVLTF
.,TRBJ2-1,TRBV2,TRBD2,TGTGCCAGCACCGGACTAGCGGGGGGTGAGCAGTTCTTC,CASTGLAGGEQFF
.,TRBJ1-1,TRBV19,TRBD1,TGTGCCAGTAGTACTCGGGACAGTCGGACCACTGAAGCTTTCTTT,CASSTRDSRTTEAFF
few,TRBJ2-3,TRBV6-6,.,TGTGCCAGCACAGCGGGTAGCACAGATACGCAGTATTTT,CASTAGSTDTQYF
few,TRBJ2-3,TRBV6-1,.,TGTGCCAGCAGTGAAAGGGGGGGGGCAGATACGCAGTATTTT,CASSERGGADTQYF
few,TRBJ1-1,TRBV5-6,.,TGTGCCAGCAGCTTGGGAAGGCCCTACACTGAAGCTTTCTTT,CASSLGRPYTEAFF
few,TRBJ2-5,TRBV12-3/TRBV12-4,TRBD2,TGTGCCAGGGACGGGGGGTTGCAAGAGACCCAGTACTTC,CARDGGLQETQYF
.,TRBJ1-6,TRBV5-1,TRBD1,TGCGCCAGCAGCCAGACAGGGCAAAATTCACCCCTCCACTTT,CASSQTGQNSPLHF
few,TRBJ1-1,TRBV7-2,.,TGTGCCAGCAGCTTTATTGGGGGAAGCACTGAAGCTTTCTTT,CASSFIGGSTEAFF
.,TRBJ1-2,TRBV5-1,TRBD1,TGCGCCAGCAGCTCTAAGCCGGGACAGAACTTCCCTAACTATGGCTACACCTTC,CASSSKPGQNFPNYGYTF